The rows below give T cell receptor beta chains drawn from one sample of a study of OX40 agonist ivuxolimab in advanced cancers. Sequenced by immunoSEQ multiplex PCR; TCRdb stores in-frame clones only, minus some. This table holds 60,000 to 75,000 clones, about four fifths found once. Sequenced here: CD4+ or CD8+ T cells sorted from blood, sampled in a trial of the OX40 agonist ivuxolimab. Receptors originate from an adult with an advanced solid tumor such as melanoma, head and neck, liver or kidney cancer. Both conserved end residues are part of each CDR3. The D gene is left open where the match is weak. Size is omitted from some rows. Given values are once, few, many or a class for expanded clones.

j_call v_call d_call clone_size cdr3_aa cdr3_nt
TRBJ2-2 TRBV11-1 . . CASSPRGFPNTGELFF TGTGCCAGCAGCCCACGGGGGTTCCCGAACACCGGGGAGCTGTTTTTT
TRBJ2-1 TRBV14 TRBD1 . CASQPGTGSYNEQFF TGTGCCAGCCAGCCGGGGACAGGGTCCTACAATGAGCAGTTCTTC
TRBJ2-2 TRBV9 . few CASSVVPGVDTGELFF TGTGCCAGCAGCGTAGTACCAGGGGTCGACACCGGGGAGCTGTTTTTT
TRBJ2-5 TRBV5-1 . . CASSSATGLQETQYF TGCGCCAGCAGCTCTGCGACAGGACTTCAAGAGACCCAGTACTTC
TRBJ1-1 TRBV4-3 . . CASTKGVGTEAFF TGCGCCAGCACTAAAGGGGTGGGTACTGAAGCTTTCTTT
TRBJ1-6 TRBV19 . . CASSLGQTNSPLHF TGTGCCAGTAGTTTAGGACAGACGAATTCACCCCTCCACTTT
TRBJ2-7 TRBV7-2 TRBD1 . CASSLAGTGTGYYEQYF TGTGCCAGCAGCTTAGCAGGCACCGGGACAGGGTACTACGAGCAGTACTTC
TRBJ1-3 TRBV7-6 TRBD1 . CASSLATGASGNTIYF TGTGCCAGCAGCTTGGCCACAGGGGCCTCTGGAAACACCATATATTTT
TRBJ1-5 TRBV6-1 . . CASTLGQGSSQPQHF TGTGCCAGCACCCTAGGGCAGGGCAGTTCTCAGCCCCAGCATTTT
TRBJ2-7 TRBV6-1 TRBD1 . CASSERTGYYEQYF TGTGCCAGCAGTGAGAGGACAGGGTACTACGAGCAGTACTTC
TRBJ1-1 TRBV30 . few CAWSPGLNTEAFF TGTGCCTGGAGCCCGGGACTGAACACTGAAGCTTTCTTT
TRBJ1-1 TRBV7-2 . . CASSALGTEAFF TGTGCCAGCAGCGCACTCGGGACTGAAGCTTTCTTT
TRBJ2-3 TRBV10-2 TRBD2 . CASRRGTTDTQYF TGCGCCAGCAGGCGGGGGACCACAGATACGCAGTATTTT
TRBJ1-6 TRBV4-3 . . CASRRGEDSPLHF TGCGCCAGCAGAAGGGGGGAGGACTCACCCCTCCACTTT
TRBJ1-1 TRBV5-1 . . CASSLDRAMDTEAFF TGCGCCAGCAGCTTGGACCGGGCTATGGACACTGAAGCTTTCTTT
TRBJ1-2 TRBV19 TRBD1 . CASSITGWTGFTF TGTGCCAGTAGTATAACTGGCTGGACAGGGTTCACCTTC
TRBJ2-3 TRBV19 TRBD1 . CAQGQSTDTQYF TGTGCACAGGGACAGAGCACAGATACGCAGTATTTT
TRBJ2-7 TRBV5-1 TRBD1 . CASSPGRITGGITYEQYF TGCGCCAGCAGCCCCGGACGGATAACAGGGGGAATCACCTACGAGCAGTACTTC
TRBJ2-3 TRBV7-2 . . CASSPTSGARTQYF TGTGCCAGCAGCCCGACGTCAGGGGCCCGAACGCAGTATTTT
TRBJ2-7 TRBV20-1 . . CSARGANEQYF TGCAGTGCTCGGGGGGCCAACGAGCAGTACTTC
TRBJ1-1 TRBV6-5 . . CASSSLTGLAFF TGTGCCAGCAGTTCCCTTACAGGGTTGGCTTTCTTT
TRBJ2-2 TRBV5-1 . once CASSPSGPKGTGELFF TGCGCCAGCAGCCCTTCCGGCCCTAAAGGGACCGGGGAGCTGTTTTTT
TRBJ2-1 TRBV9 . . CASSVFEYNEQFF TGTGCCAGCAGCGTATTCGAATACAATGAGCAGTTCTTC
TRBJ2-2 TRBV5-1 . . CASSLSDSGELFF TGCGCCAGCAGCTTGTCCGACTCCGGGGAGCTGTTTTTT
TRBJ2-7 TRBV2 . . CASSEAHGGYEQYF TGTGCCAGCAGTGAAGCACACGGGGGTTACGAGCAGTACTTC
TRBJ1-1 TRBV5-1 . few CASSSQGNTNTEAFF TGCGCCAGCAGCTCACAAGGGAACACTAACACTGAAGCTTTCTTT
TRBJ2-3 TRBV5-6 . . CASSLVGVSTDTQYF TGTGCCAGCAGCTTGGTAGGGGTATCCACAGATACGCAGTATTTT
TRBJ2-5 TRBV6-5 . . CASSSPGLGQETQYF TGTGCCAGCAGTTCACCCGGATTGGGCCAAGAGACCCAGTACTTC
TRBJ1-4 TRBV6-1 TRBD1 once CASRIGQGKEKLFF TGTGCCAGCAGGATCGGACAGGGGAAGGAAAAACTGTTTTTT
TRBJ2-3 TRBV5-4 . . CASSTGTYTDTQYF TGTGCCAGCAGCACGGGAACCTACACAGATACGCAGTATTTT
TRBJ2-4 TRBV11-2 TRBD2 . CASSLSGTSGGGYIQYF TGTGCCAGCAGCTTATCAGGGACTAGCGGGGGAGGGTACATTCAGTACTTC